At least ten counts were recorded for the clone carrying this T cell receptor (beta chain). The antigen is unknown. V lost 4 bases to trimming and J lost 0 bases; unmatched junction nucleotides: 3. CDR3 length: 15 residues. CDR1 is LGHDT, CDR2 YNNKEL, per germline (reference sequence). Each donor's blood draw was 7.5 to 10 milliliters of peripheral blood. This sample stems from a study of blood T cells in healthy people across ages. The study's findings and limits: The study found TCR beta diversity correlated strongly with naive T cell percentage.

Alongside a J-beta primer mix, a sample-barcoded 5' primer served in a second PCR lasting about 7 to 11 cycles. Each CDR3 protein is one row after TCRdb ran MiXCR on the 5' RACE reads. The sample gives about 780,000 distinct CDR3 sequences, around half of which show up once; 15% to 20% is in the top ten. The sequence was collected from a man of 80 years or more in good health. The sample taken for sequencing was blood. This chain uses TRBV3-1 with TRBJ2-7; TRBD2 matches at 10 bases. CDR3 sequence reads: CASSPGLASSYEQYF. DNA for the CDR3: TGTGCCAGCAGCCCGGGACTAGCGAGCTCCTACGAGCAGTACTTC.